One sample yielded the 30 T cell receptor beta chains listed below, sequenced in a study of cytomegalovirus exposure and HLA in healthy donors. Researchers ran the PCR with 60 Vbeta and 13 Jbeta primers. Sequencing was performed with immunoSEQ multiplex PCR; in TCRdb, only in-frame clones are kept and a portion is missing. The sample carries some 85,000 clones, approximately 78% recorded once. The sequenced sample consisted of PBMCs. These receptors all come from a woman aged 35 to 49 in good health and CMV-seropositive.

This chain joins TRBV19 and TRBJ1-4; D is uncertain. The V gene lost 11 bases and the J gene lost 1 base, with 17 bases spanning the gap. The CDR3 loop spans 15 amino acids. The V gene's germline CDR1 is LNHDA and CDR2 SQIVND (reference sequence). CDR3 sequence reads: CACKPGVGTNEKLFF. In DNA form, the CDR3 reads TGTGCCTGCAAACCAGGCGTTGGAACTAATGAAAAACTGTTTTTT.

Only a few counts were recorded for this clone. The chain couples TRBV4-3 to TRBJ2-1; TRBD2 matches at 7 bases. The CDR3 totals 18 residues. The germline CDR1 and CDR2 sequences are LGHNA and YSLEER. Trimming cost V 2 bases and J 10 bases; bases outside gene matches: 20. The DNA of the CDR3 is TGCGCCAGCAGCCAACCCCCAGGACGAGCGGACTGGGAGGGGGAGCAGTTCTTC. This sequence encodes CASSQPPGRADWEGEQFF.

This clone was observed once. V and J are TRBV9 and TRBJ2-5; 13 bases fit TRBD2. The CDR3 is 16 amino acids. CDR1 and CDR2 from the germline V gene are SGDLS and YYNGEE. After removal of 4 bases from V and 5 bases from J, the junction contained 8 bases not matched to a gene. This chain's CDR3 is CASSSTSGRALETQYF. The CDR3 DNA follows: TGTGCCAGCAGCTCCACTAGCGGGAGGGCCTTGGAGACCCAGTACTTC.

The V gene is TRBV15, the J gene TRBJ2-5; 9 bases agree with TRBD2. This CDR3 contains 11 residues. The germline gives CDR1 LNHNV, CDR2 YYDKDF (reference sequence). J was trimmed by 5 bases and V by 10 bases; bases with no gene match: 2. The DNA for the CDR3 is TGTGCCATAGCGGGAGTGGAGACCCAGTACTTC. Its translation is CAIAGVETQYF. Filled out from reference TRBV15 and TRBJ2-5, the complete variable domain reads DAMVIQNPRYQVTQFGKPVTLSCSQTLNHNVMYWYQQKSSQAPKLLFHYYDKDFNNEADTPDNFQSRRPNTSFCFLDIRSPGLGDTAMYLCAIAGVETQYFGPGTRLLVL.

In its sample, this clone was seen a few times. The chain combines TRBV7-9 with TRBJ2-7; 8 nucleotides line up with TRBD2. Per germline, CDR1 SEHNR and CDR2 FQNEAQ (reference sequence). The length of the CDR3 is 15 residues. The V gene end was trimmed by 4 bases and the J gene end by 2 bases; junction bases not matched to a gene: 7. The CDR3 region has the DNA TGTGCCAGCAGCTCTCAGCGGGGGAAAGCCTACGAGCAGTACTTC. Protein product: CASSSQRGKAYEQYF.

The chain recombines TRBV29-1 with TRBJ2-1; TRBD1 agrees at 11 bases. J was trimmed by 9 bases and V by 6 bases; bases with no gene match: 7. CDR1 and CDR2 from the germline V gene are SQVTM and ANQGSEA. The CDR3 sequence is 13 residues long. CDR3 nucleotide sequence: TGCAGCGTCGGGGGACAGGGGGGAATTGAGCAGTTCTTC. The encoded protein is CSVGGQGGIEQFF.

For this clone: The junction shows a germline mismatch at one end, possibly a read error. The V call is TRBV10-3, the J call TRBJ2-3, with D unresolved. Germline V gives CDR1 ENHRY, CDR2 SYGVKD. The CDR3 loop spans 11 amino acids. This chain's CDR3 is CAISESWLVFF. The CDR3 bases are TGTGCCATCAGTGAGTCTTGGCTTGTATTTTTT.

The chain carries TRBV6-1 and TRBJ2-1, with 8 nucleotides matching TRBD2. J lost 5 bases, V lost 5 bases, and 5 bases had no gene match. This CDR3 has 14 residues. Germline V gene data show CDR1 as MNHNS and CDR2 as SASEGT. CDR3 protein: CASSHTSGDNEQFF. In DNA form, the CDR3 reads TGTGCCAGCAGTCACACTAGCGGAGACAATGAGCAGTTCTTC.

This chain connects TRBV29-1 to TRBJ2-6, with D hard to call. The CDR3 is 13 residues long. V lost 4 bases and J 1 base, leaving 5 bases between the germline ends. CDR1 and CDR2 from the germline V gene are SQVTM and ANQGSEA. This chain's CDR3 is CSVAQSGANVLTF. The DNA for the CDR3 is TGCAGCGTTGCGCAGTCTGGGGCCAACGTCCTGACTTTC.

In DNA form, the CDR3 reads TGCGCCAGCAGCGTGCAGGGACAGCGCCAAGAGACCCAGTACTTC. Its protein is CASSVQGQRQETQYF. The chain is built from TRBV5-1 and TRBJ2-5; 7 bases align to TRBD1. This CDR3 is built from 15 residues. Germline loops: CDR1 SGHRS, CDR2 YFSETQ. V lost 4 bases, J lost 1 base, and 7 bases stayed unmatched.

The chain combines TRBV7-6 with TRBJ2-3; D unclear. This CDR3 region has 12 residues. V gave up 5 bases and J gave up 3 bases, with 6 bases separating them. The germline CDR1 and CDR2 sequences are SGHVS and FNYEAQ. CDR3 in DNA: TGTGCCAGCAGCCAGATAACAGATACGCAGTATTTT. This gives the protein CASSQITDTQYF.

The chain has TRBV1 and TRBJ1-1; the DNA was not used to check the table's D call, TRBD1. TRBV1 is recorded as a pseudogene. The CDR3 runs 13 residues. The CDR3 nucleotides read TGCACCAGCAGTCACACAGGGGGCCCTGAAGCTTTCTTT. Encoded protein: CTSSHTGGPEAFF.

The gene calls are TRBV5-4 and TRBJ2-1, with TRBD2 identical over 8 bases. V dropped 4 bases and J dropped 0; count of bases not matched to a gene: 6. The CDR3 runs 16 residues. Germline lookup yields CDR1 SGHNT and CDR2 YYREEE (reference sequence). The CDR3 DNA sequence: TGTGCCAGCAGCCCGACTAGCGCCCGCTCCTACAATGAGCAGTTCTTC. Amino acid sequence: CASSPTSARSYNEQFF.

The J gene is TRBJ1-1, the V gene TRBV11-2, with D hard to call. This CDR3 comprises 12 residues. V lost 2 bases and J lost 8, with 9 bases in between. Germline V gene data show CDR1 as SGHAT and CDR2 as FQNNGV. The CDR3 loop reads CASSLQDTEAFF. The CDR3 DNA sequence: TGTGCCAGCAGCTTACAGGATACCGAAGCTTTCTTT.

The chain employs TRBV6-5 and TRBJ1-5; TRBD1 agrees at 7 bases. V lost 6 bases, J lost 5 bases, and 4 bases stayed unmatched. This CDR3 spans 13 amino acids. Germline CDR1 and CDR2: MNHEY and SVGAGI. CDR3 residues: CASSTDRDQPQHF. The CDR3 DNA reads TGTGCCAGCAGCACCGACAGGGATCAGCCCCAGCATTTT.

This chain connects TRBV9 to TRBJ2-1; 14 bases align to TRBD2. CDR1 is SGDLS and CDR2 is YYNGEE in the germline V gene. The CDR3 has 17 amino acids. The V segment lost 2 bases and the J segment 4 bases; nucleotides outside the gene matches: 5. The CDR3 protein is CASSVQGLAGEYNEQFF. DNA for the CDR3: TGTGCCAGCAGCGTTCAGGGACTAGCGGGAGAATACAATGAGCAGTTCTTC. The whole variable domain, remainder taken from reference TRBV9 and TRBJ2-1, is DSGVTQTPKHLITATGQRVTLRCSPRSGDLSVYWYQQSLDQGLQFLIQYYNGEERAKGNILERFSAQQFPDLHSELNLSSLELGDSALYFCASSVQGLAGEYNEQFFGPGTRLTVL.

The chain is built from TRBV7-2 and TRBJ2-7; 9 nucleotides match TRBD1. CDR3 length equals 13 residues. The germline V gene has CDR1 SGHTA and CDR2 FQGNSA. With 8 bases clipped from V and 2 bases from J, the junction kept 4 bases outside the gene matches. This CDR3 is CASQTGGTYEQYF. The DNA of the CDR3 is TGTGCCAGCCAAACAGGGGGCACCTACGAGCAGTACTTC.

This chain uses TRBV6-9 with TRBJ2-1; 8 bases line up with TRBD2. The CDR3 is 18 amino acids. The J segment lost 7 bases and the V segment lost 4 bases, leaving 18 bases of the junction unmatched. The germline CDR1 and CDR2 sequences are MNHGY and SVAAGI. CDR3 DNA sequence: TGTGCCAGCAGTTCGGCCACTAGCGGAAACAAGAACCGGAATGAGCAGTTCTTC. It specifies CASSSATSGNKNRNEQFF.

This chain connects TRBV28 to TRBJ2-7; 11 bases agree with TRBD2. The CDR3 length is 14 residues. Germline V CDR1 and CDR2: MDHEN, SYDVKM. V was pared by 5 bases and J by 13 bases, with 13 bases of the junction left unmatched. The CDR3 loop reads CASSPAEGLAAKYF. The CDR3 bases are TGTGCCAGCAGTCCCGCCGAGGGACTAGCGGCTAAATACTTC.

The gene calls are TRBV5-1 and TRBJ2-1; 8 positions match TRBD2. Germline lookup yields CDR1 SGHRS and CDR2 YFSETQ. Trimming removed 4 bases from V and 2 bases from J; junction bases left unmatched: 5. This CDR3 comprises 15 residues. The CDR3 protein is CASSPGGSTYNEQFF. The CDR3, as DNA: TGCGCCAGCAGCCCGGGGGGGAGCACCTACAATGAGCAGTTCTTC.

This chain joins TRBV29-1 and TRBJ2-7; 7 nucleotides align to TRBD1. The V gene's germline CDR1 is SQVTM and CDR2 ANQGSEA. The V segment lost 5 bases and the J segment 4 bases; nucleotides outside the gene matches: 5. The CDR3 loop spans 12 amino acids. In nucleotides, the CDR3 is TGCAGCGTTTGGGACAGAGATTACGAGCAGTACTTC. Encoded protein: CSVWDRDYEQYF.

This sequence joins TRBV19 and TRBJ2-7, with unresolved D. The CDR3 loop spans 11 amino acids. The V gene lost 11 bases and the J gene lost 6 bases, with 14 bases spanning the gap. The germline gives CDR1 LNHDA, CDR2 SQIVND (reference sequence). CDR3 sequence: CAAAGSGEQYF. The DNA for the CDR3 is TGTGCCGCAGCCGGGTCGGGCGAGCAGTACTTC. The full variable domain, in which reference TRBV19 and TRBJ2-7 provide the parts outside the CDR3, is DGGITQSPKYLFRKEGQNVTLSCEQNLNHDAMYWYRQDPGQGLRLIYYSQIVNDFQKGDIAEGYSVSREKKESFPLTVTSAQKNPTAFYLCAAAGSGEQYFGPGTRLTVT.

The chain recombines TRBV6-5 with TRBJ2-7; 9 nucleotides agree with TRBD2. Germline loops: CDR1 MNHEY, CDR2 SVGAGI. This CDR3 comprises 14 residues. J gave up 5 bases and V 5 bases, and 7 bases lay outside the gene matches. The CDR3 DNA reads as TGTGCCAGCAGTCCGAGGACTAGCGACCACGAGCAGTACTTC. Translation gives CASSPRTSDHEQYF.

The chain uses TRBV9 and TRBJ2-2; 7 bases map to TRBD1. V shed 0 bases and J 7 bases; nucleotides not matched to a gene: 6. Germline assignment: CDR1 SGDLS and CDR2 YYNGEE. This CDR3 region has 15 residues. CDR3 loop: CASSVELRGHGELFF. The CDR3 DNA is TGTGCCAGCAGCGTAGAACTAAGGGGGCACGGGGAGCTGTTTTTT.

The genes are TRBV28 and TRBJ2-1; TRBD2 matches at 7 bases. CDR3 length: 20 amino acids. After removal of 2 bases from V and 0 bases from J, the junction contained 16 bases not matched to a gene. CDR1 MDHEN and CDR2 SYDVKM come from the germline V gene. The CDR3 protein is CASSLPPGLREESSYNEQFF. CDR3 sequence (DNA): TGTGCCAGCAGTTTACCACCGGGACTCCGGGAGGAGAGCTCCTACAATGAGCAGTTCTTC.

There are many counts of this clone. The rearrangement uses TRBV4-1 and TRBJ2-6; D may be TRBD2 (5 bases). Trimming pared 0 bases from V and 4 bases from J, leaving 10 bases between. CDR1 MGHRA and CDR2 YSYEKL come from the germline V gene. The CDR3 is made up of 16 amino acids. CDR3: CASSQDWTGGANVLTF. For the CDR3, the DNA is TGCGCCAGCAGCCAAGATTGGACTGGCGGGGCCAACGTCCTGACTTTC.

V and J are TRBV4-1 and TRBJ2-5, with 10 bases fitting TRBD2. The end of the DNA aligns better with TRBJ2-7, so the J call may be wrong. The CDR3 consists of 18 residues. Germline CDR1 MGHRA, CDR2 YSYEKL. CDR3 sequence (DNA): TGCGCCAGCAGAGTAGTTCCGGAGACTAGCGGGTCATCCTACGAGCAGTACTTC. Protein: CASRVVPETSGSSYEQYF.

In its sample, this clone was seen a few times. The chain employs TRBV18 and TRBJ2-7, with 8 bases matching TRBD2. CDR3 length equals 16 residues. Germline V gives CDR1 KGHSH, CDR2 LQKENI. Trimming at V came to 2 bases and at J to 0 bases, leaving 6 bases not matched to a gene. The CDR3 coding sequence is TGTGCCAGCTCACCAATGACTAGCGTAATCTCCTACGAGCAGTACTTC. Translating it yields CASSPMTSVISYEQYF.

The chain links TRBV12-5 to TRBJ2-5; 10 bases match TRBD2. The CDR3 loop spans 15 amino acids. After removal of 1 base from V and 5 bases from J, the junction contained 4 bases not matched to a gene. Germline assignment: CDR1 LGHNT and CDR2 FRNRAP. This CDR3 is CASGLGLAGVETQYF. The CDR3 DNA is TGTGCTAGTGGTTTGGGGCTAGCGGGAGTGGAGACCCAGTACTTC.

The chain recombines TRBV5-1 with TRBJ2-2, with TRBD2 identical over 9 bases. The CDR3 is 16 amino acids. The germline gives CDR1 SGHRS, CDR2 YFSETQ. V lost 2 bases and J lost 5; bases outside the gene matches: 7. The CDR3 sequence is CASSLLAGAGTGELFF. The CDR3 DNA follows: TGCGCCAGCAGCTTATTAGCGGGAGCTGGGACCGGGGAGCTGTTTTTT. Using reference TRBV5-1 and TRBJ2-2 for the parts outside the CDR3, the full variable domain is KAGVTQTPRYLIKTRGQQVTLSCSPISGHRSVSWYQQTPGQGLQFLFEYFSETQRNKGNFPGRFSGRQFSNSRSEMNVSTLELGDSALYLCASSLLAGAGTGELFFGEGSRLTVL.